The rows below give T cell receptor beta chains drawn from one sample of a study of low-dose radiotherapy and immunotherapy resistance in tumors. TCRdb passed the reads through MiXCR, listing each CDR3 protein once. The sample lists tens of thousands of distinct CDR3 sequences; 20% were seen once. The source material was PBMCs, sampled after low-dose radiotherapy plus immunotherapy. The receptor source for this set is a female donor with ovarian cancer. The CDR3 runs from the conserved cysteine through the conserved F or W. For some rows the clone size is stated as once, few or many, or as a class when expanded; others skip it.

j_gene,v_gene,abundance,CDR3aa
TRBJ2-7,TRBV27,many,CASSMTRGGEQYF
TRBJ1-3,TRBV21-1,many,CASSKCFGSTSGNTIYF
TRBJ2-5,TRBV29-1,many,CSVERGQGRSRETQYF
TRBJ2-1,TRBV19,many,CASSTSFSYNEQFF
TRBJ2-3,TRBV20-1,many,CSASGETDTQYF
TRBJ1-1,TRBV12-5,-,CASGLVGPGVVGNTEAFF
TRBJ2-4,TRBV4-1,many,CASSQGAGPANIQYF
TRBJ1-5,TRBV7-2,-,CASSLGTVGPQHF
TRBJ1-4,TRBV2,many,CASRRDRADEKLFF
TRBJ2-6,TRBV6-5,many,CASSAIAGGSSGANVLTF
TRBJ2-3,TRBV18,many,CASSRGDTQYF
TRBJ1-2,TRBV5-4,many,CASSLAAGYGYTF
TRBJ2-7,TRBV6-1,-,CASRPTGTGVYEQYF
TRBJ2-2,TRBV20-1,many,CSARHLGRQSTGELFF
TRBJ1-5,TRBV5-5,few,CASSHTTGEYQPQHF
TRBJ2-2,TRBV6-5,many,CASSYASGGAFLLFF
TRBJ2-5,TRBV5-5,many,CASSLVGGQETQYF
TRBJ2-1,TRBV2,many,CASSEGTSAYNEQFF
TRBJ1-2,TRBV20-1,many,CSARDVRGDGYTF
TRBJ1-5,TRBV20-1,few,CSARAGTGINQPQHF
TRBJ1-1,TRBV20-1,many,CSAPGALEAFF
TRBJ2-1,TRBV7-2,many,CASTPGASVGNEQFF
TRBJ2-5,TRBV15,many,CATSTDRGLTETQYF
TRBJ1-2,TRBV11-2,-,CASSRAHANYGYTF
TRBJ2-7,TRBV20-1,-,CSARDRLDPYEQYF
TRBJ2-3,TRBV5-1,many,CASMLGGANTDTQYF
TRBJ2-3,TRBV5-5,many,CASSLIVSTDTQYF
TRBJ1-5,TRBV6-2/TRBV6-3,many,CASCILAGSQPQHF
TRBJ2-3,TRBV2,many,CASSNPGLRTDTQYF
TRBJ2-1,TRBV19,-,CASSKSTSGSDEQFF
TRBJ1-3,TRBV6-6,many,CASSYLGGGTYGNTIYF
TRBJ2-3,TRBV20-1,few,CSAEYSGGTDTQYF
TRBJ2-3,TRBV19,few,CASSGRWQRGTDTQYF
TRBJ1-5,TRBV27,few,CASGGYSNQPQHF
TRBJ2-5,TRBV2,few,CASSDGRYQETQYF
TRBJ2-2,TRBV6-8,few,CASSYSSGSAGELFF
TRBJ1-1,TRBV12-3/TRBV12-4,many,CASSLGQAIGNTEAFF